The 20 T cell receptor beta chains in this list originate from one sample, sequenced in a study of response to subunit inactivated influenza vaccine. TCRdb called the RT-PCR reads again in MiXCR, with one record for every CDR3 protein. The sample lists fewer than 400,000 distinct CDR3 sequences, 21% seen once, with approximately 10% in the top ten. The specimen was PBMCs from blood, collected about 20 months after vaccination. Receptors originate from a man between 50 and 69 years old who received an inactivated influenza vaccine.

This clonotype was recorded a few times. This chain links TRBV18 with TRBJ1-3; a possible D gene is TRBD1 (5 bases). Germline-derived CDR1 and CDR2 are KGHSH and LQKENI. V was pared by 3 bases and J by 2 bases, with 11 bases between. There are 15 residues in the CDR3. The CDR3 loop reads CASSPRAGTGNTIYF. In nucleotides, the CDR3 is TGTGCCAGCTCACCCCGAGCAGGGACTGGAAACACCATATATTTT. The full variable domain, in which reference TRBV18 and TRBJ1-3 provide the parts outside the CDR3, is NAGVMQNPRHLVRRRGQEARLRCSPMKGHSHVYWYRQLPEEGLKFMVYLQKENIIDESGMPKERFSAEFPKEGPSILRIQQVVRGDSAAYFCASSPRAGTGNTIYFGEGSWLTVV.

V and J are TRBV14 and TRBJ2-7; D is perhaps TRBD1 (5 bases). The V gene lost 1 base and the J gene lost 0 bases, with 16 bases spanning the gap. CDR1 and CDR2 (germline): SGHDN, FVKESK. The CDR3 sequence is 17 residues long. The CDR3 DNA is TGTGCCAGCAGCCAAGGACGGACATTTCAGGCCTCCTACGAGCAGTACTTC. It is translated as CASSQGRTFQASYEQYF.

The V call is TRBV4-2, the J call TRBJ2-1; D possibly corresponds to TRBD2 (6 bases). Trimming left V 1 base short and J 4 bases short, with 20 bases between. The germline gives CDR1 LGHNA, CDR2 YNFKEQ. CDR3 size: 18 residues. CDR3 region: CASSQVTSGESFYNEQFF. The DNA of the CDR3 is TGTGCCAGCAGCCAAGTAACTTCGGGAGAGTCTTTTTACAATGAGCAGTTCTTC.

This clonotype was detected a few times. The chain employs TRBV2 and TRBJ1-1, with D tentatively TRBD1 (5 bases). V was cut by 9 bases and J by 8 bases, with 19 bases left in between. This CDR3 contains 13 residues. Germline-derived CDR1 and CDR2 are SNHLY and FYNNEI. In DNA form, the CDR3 reads TGTGCCAGTAACGCCCGGGGGTCGCGGGAAGCTTTCTTT. Its protein product is CASNARGSREAFF.

The chain carries TRBV5-1 and TRBJ2-1, with TRBD1 identical over 10 bases. V gave up 3 bases and J gave up 6 bases; unmatched junction bases: 12. The CDR3 totals 17 residues. Germline loops: CDR1 SGHRS, CDR2 YFSETQ. CDR3 sequence (DNA): TGCGCCAGCAGCTCCGGGACAGGGGCATCGAGGGTCAATGAGCAGTTCTTC. It translates to CASSSGTGASRVNEQFF.

This clonotype was counted ten times or more. The rearrangement joins TRBV28 to TRBJ1-5; D is perhaps TRBD1 (5 bases). Germline loops: CDR1 MDHEN, CDR2 SYDVKM. The V and J ends lost 8 bases and 0 bases respectively, with 8 bases between them. This CDR3 contains 13 residues. The CDR3 region has the DNA TGTGCCAGCGAAGGGGATAGCAATCAGCCCCAGCATTTT. This translates into CASEGDSNQPQHF.

This clonotype was seen only a few times. The chain links TRBV20-1 to TRBJ2-7, with TRBD2 matching over 9 bases. Trimming removed 6 bases from V and 6 bases from J; junction bases left unmatched: 9. Germline V CDR1 and CDR2: DFQATT, SNEGSKA (reference sequence). CDR3 size: 13 residues. CDR3 loop: CSAHLGLAREQYF. CDR3 in DNA: TGCAGTGCACATTTGGGACTAGCTCGCGAGCAGTACTTC.

This chain connects TRBV7-9 to TRBJ1-1, with TRBD1 identical over 8 bases. CDR1 and CDR2 from the germline V gene are SEHNR and FQNEAQ (reference sequence). The length of the CDR3 is 17 residues. J was trimmed by 1 base and V by 0 bases; bases with no gene match: 7. CDR3 loop: CASSLAYRGRENTEAFF. The CDR3 DNA reads TGTGCCAGCAGCTTAGCGTACAGGGGGAGAGAGAACACTGAAGCTTTCTTT.

The J gene is TRBJ2-5, the V gene TRBV10-2; D perhaps matches TRBD2 (7 bases). The V and J ends lost 7 bases and 3 bases respectively, with 12 bases between them. Germline lookup yields CDR1 WSHSY and CDR2 SAAADI. This CDR3 has 13 amino acids. The CDR3 loop is CASKEGGKETQYF. The CDR3 region has the DNA TGCGCCAGCAAAGAGGGGGGGAAAGAGACCCAGTACTTC.

This clonotype was found many times. The J gene is TRBJ2-7, the V gene TRBV20-1, with TRBD1 identical over 12 bases. J lost 1 base, V lost 5 bases, and 12 bases had no gene match. Germline lookup yields CDR1 DFQATT and CDR2 SNEGSKA (reference sequence). The CDR3 consists of 17 residues. CDR3 protein: CSALPGQGASISYEQYF. In DNA, the CDR3 is TGCAGTGCTCTACCGGGACAGGGGGCTTCGATTTCCTACGAGCAGTACTTC.

The chain couples TRBV15 to TRBJ2-7, with 7 bases identical to TRBD1. This CDR3 has 16 residues. The J segment lost 3 bases and the V segment lost 1 base, leaving 9 bases of the junction unmatched. The germline V gene has CDR1 LNHNV and CDR2 YYDKDF (reference sequence). CDR3 DNA: TGTGCCACCAGCAGAGTAGGTAACAGGGGAATCTACGAGCAGTACTTC. It translates to CATSRVGNRGIYEQYF.

This clonotype has a handful of counts. The rearrangement links TRBV18 to TRBJ1-4, with 9 bases identical to TRBD1. CDR1 and CDR2 from the germline V gene are KGHSH and LQKENI. After removal of 4 bases from V and 8 bases from J, the junction contained 5 bases not matched to a gene. The CDR3 contains 14 residues. CDR3 DNA: TGTGCCAGCTCACTGGACAGGGGACGCGAAAAACTGTTTTTT. Its translation is CASSLDRGREKLFF. Together with reference TRBV18 and TRBJ1-4, the CDR3 gives the full variable domain: NAGVMQNPRHLVRRRGQEARLRCSPMKGHSHVYWYRQLPEEGLKFMVYLQKENIIDESGMPKERFSAEFPKEGPSILRIQQVVRGDSAAYFCASSLDRGREKLFFGSGTQLSVL.

The table lists this clonotype with a few counts. This chain connects TRBV27 to TRBJ1-1; D is unresolved. V lost 0 bases to trimming and J lost 0 bases, with 8 bases between them. Germline-derived CDR1 and CDR2 are MNHEY and SMNVEV (reference sequence). This CDR3 is built from 15 residues. The CDR3, as DNA: TGTGCCAGCAGTTTATCGAGTTTTTTGAACACTGAAGCTTTCTTT. It yields the protein CASSLSSFLNTEAFF.

This clonotype occurred a few times. CDR3 DNA sequence: TGCGCCAGCAGCTTGGCCGTCGCTGACACAGATACGCAGTATTTT. Its translation: CASSLAVADTDTQYF. This sequence joins TRBV5-1 and TRBJ2-3; D ambiguous. V was cut by 0 bases and J by 2 bases, with 10 bases left in between. Germline CDR1 reads SGHRS; CDR2 reads YFSETQ. This CDR3 is built from 15 residues.

The chain recombines TRBV14 with TRBJ2-2, with 9 positions matching TRBD1. There are 17 residues in the CDR3. The trim removed 3 bases at V and 6 bases at J, leaving 11 bases unmatched. CDR1 is SGHDN and CDR2 is FVKESK in the germline V gene. The CDR3 sequence: CASSQDRDREVAGELFF. The CDR3 nucleotides are TGTGCCAGCAGCCAGGACCGGGACAGGGAGGTTGCCGGGGAGCTGTTTTTT.

This clonotype was seen a handful of times. V and J are TRBV20-1 and TRBJ2-1, with 9 bases identical to TRBD1. The CDR3 runs 13 residues. CDR1 and CDR2 (germline): DFQATT, SNEGSKA (reference sequence). The J segment lost 5 bases and the V segment lost 3 bases, leaving 2 bases of the junction unmatched. The CDR3 region has the DNA TGCAGTGCTAGCGGGACAGGGAACAATGAGCAGTTCTTC. It specifies CSASGTGNNEQFF.

This clonotype was observed a handful of times. V is TRBV5-1 and J is TRBJ2-1; TRBD2 agrees at 11 bases. The trim removed 1 base at V and 3 bases at J, leaving 9 bases unmatched. CDR1 and CDR2 (germline): SGHRS, YFSETQ. This CDR3 region has 18 residues. CDR3 protein: CASSLPHTGTSGYNEQFF. The CDR3 DNA follows: TGCGCCAGCAGCTTGCCTCATACCGGGACTAGCGGCTACAATGAGCAGTTCTTC.

This chain connects TRBV20-1 to TRBJ1-2, with unresolved D. Germline V gives CDR1 DFQATT, CDR2 SNEGSKA (reference sequence). Trimming took off 3 bases at V and 6 bases at J, with 8 bases between the two ends. CDR3 length: 11 residues. This CDR3 reads CSASRRDGYTF. The DNA for the CDR3 is TGCAGTGCTAGTAGGAGAGATGGCTACACCTTC.

The chain couples TRBV7-8 to TRBJ2-7, with 14 nucleotides matching TRBD2. Germline assignment: CDR1 SGHVS and CDR2 FQNEAQ. V shed 4 bases and J 5 bases; nucleotides not matched to a gene: 7. This CDR3 has 16 amino acids. CDR3 DNA sequence: TGTGCCAGCAGCTCCTCGACTAGCGGGAGGGCCAACGAGCAGTACTTC. Amino acid sequence: CASSSSTSGRANEQYF.

A word on this clonotype: An end of the junction differs from the germline gene, which may be a read error. The chain couples TRBV10-3 to TRBJ1-6; weak D call: TRBD1 (6 bases). The CDR3 loop spans 13 amino acids. CDR1 and CDR2 from the germline V gene are ENHRY and SYGVKD. CDR3 sequence (DNA): TGTGCCATCAGTGCAGACAGGCCTTCAACCCTCCACTTT. It specifies CAISADRPSTLHF.